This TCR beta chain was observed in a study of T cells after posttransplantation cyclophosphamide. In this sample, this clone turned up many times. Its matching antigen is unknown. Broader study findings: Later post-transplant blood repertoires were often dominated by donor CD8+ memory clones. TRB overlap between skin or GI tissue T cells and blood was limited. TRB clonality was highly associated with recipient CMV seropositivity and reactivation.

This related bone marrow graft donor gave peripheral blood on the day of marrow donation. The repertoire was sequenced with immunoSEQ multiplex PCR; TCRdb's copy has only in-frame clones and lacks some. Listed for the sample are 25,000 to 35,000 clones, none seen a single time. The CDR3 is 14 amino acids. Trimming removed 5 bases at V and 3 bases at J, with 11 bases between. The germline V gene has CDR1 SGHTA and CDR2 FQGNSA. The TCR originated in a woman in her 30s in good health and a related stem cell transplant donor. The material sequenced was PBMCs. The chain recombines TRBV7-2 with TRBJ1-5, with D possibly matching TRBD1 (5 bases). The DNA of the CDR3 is TGTGCCAGCAGCCCCGCAGGGCACAATCAGCCCCAGCATTTT. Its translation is CASSPAGHNQPQHF.